At least ten counts were recorded for the clone carrying this T cell receptor beta chain. This sample stems from a study of Graves' ophthalmopathy and Graves' hyperthyroidism. Germline CDR1 and CDR2: SNHLY and FYNNEI. V was clipped by 0 bases and J by 5 bases, with 7 bases between them. This CDR3 spans 13 amino acids. The authors amplified TCR beta CDR3 regions, and they did so from RNA transcripts for repertoire sequencing. An opening RT-PCR round employed HTBI primers and preceded a second-round multiplex PCR. MiXCR, applied by TCRdb to the multiplex PCR reads, yields one record per CDR3 protein. The sample carries about 660,000 distinct CDR3 sequences, more than 40% recorded once.

The chain links TRBV2 to TRBJ1-1; no reliable D call. This sequence was found in an adult man with Graves' ophthalmopathy. The material sequenced was peripheral blood. The CDR3 nucleotides are TGTGCCAGCAGTGAAGCGAGACGGACTGAAGCTTTCTTT. It encodes CASSEARRTEAFF.